Following are 5 T cell receptor beta chains from one sample sequenced in a study of T cell repertoires in cytomegalovirus infection. Using its own MiXCR run on the reads, TCRdb lists one record per CDR3 protein. The data hold some 500,000 distinct CDR3 sequences, with under 45% observed a single time. No antigens are known for them. Here the sequenced sample was cultured PBMCs, taken from culture after CMV antigen stimulation. The source of these receptors is a human donor in good health (CMV status not recorded). Some clones in this sample may be carry-over from other donors' samples.

Concerning this clonotype itself: At one end the junction does not follow the germline gene, possibly because of a read error. The CDR3 region has the DNA TGCAGTGCTACCACGGGACTAGCGGGGGCCCTAGCCTTC. It codes for CSATTGLAGALAF. This sequence joins TRBV20-1 and TRBJ2-5; TRBD2 aligns across 14 bases. Germline V CDR1 and CDR2: DFQATT, SNEGSKA (reference sequence). This CDR3 comprises 13 residues.

This clonotype is a singleton in its sample. The chain is built from TRBV2 and TRBJ2-3; TRBD1 matches 7 bases. V gave up 7 bases and J gave up 6 bases; unmatched junction bases: 10. The CDR3 consists of 14 residues. Germline CDR1 and CDR2: SNHLY and FYNNEI. CDR3 nucleotide sequence: TGTGCCAGCAAAAGACAGGGAACCGGGGATACGCAGTATTTT. It encodes CASKRQGTGDTQYF. Together with reference TRBV2 and TRBJ2-3, the CDR3 gives the full variable domain: EPEVTQTPSHQVTQMGQEVILRCVPISNHLYFYWYRQILGQKVEFLVSFYNNEISEKSEIFDDQFSVERPDGSNFTLKIRSTKLEDSAMYFCASKRQGTGDTQYFGPGTRLTVL.

J is TRBJ2-7 and V is TRBV6-6; tentative D call: TRBD2 (7 bases). The CDR3 is 12 residues long. Trimming pared 7 bases from V and 5 bases from J, leaving 12 bases between. The germline gives CDR1 MNHNY, CDR2 SVGAGI (reference sequence). CDR3 sequence: CASKGGFNEQYF. As DNA, the CDR3 is TGTGCCAGCAAGGGGGGGTTCAACGAGCAGTACTTC.

This clonotype has just a few counts. The CDR3 DNA follows: TGTGCCAGCAGTCGGGACAGCCTCCTCTTGGGGAACACTGAAGCTTTCTTT. Translated: CASSRDSLLLGNTEAFF. The rearrangement links TRBV12-3 or TRBV12-4 to TRBJ1-1, with TRBD1 matching over 7 bases. The CDR3 runs to 17 residues. J gave up 1 base and V 5 bases, and 13 bases lay outside the gene matches.

This clonotype was seen once. J is TRBJ2-2 and V is TRBV19; D ambiguous. Trimming cost V 5 bases and J 5 bases, with 12 bases left between them. Germline V gene data show CDR1 as LNHDA and CDR2 as SQIVND (reference sequence). The CDR3 runs 14 residues. Here the CDR3 reads CASSYGRLTGELFF. The DNA for the CDR3 is TGTGCCAGTAGTTATGGGCGATTGACCGGGGAGCTGTTTTTT.